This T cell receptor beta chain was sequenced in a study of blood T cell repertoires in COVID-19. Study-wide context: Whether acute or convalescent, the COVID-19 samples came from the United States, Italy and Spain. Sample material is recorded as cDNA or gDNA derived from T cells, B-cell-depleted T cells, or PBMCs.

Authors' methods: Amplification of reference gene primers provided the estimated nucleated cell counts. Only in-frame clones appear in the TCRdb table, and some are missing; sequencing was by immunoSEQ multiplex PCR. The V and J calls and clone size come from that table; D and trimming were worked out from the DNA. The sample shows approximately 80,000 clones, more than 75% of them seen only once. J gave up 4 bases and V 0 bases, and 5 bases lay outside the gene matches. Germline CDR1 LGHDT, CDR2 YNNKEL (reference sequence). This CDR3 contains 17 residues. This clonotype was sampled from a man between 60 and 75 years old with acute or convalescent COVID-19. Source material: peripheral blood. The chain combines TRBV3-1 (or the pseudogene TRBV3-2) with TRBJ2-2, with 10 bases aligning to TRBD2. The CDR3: CASSQDFSGGFTGELFF. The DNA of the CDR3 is TGTGCCAGCAGCCAAGATTTTAGCGGGGGGTTCACCGGGGAGCTGTTTTTT.